This TCR beta chain was sequenced in a study of CD8+ T cells in alopecia areata. Study-level results: Among the top 100, expanded CD8+ clones were significantly decreased by tofacitinib, as was scalp clonality.

The CDR3 totals 14 residues. V trimming: 6 bases; J trimming: 5 bases; junction bases outside the gene matches: 7. Germline CDR1 MGHRA, CDR2 YSYEKL. As for this clone: Its antigen remains unidentified.

Once RNA had been extracted, it was reverse transcribed into cDNA to act as the sequencing template. TCRdb's table, derived via immunoSEQ multiplex PCR, lists solely in-frame clones and lacks some. The repertoire includes 40,000 to 45,000 clones, 80% to 95% of them detected once, and about 20% sits in the top ten. The treatment was: oral pan-JAK inhibitor, 5-10 mg twice daily. The sequencing here drew on CD8+ T cells sorted from blood, taken at week 24, from a patient treated with tofacitinib. This receptor was obtained from a human donor with alopecia areata. This chain uses TRBV4-1 with TRBJ2-7; 10 bases are shared with TRBD1. CDR3 sequence (DNA): TGCGCCAGCAGAGGGCTAGGGACAGGGGACGAGCAGTACTTC. Translating gives CASRGLGTGDEQYF.